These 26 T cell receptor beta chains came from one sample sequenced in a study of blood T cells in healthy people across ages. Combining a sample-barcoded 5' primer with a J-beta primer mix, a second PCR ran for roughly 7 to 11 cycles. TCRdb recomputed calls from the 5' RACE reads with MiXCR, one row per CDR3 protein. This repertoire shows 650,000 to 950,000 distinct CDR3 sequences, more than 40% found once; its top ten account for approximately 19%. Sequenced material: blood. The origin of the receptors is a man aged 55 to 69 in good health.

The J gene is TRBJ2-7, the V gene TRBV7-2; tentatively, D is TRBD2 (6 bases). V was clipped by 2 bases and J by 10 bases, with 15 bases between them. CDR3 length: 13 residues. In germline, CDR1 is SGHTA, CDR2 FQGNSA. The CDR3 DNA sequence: TGTGCCAGCAGCTTACCCACTAGCAGGTATCAGTACTTC. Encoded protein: CASSLPTSRYQYF.

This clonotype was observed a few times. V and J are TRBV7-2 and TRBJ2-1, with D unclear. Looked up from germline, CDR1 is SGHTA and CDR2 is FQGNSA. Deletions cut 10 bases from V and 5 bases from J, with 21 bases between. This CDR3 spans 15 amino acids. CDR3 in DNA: TGTGCCACCGCTTTGATGACGGCCAGTAACAATGAGCAGTTCTTC. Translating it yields CATALMTASNNEQFF.

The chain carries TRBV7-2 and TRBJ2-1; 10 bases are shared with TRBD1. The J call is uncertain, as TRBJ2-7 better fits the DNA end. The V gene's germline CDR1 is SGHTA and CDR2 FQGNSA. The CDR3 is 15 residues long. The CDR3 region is CASSSGTGVVNEQYF. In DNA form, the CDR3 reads TGTGCCAGCAGCTCCGGGACAGGGGTCGTCAATGAGCAGTACTTC.

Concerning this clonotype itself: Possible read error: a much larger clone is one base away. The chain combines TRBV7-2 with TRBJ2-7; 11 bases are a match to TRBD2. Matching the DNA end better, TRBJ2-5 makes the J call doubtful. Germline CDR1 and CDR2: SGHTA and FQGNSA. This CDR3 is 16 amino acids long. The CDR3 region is CAGSHSGGATWETQYF. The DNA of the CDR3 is TGTGCCGGCAGCCATAGCGGGGGGGCTACATGGGAGACCCAGTACTTC.

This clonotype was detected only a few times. CDR3 sequence: CSARDLADSSYNSPLHF. In DNA, the CDR3 is TGCAGTGCTAGAGATCTAGCCGATAGCTCCTATAATTCACCCCTCCACTTT. The chain couples TRBV20-1 to TRBJ1-6; D unclear. Germline V gene lookup returns CDR1 DFQATT and CDR2 SNEGSKA (reference sequence). V was trimmed by 0 bases and J by 0 bases, leaving 12 bases between them. CDR3 length equals 17 residues.

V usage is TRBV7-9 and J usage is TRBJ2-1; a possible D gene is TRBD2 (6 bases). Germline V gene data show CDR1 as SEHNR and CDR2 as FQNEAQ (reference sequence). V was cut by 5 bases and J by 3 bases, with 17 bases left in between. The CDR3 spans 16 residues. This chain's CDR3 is CASSPPSSSGYNEQFF. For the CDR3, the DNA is TGTGCCAGCAGCCCCCCTTCCAGTAGCGGCTACAATGAGCAGTTCTTC.

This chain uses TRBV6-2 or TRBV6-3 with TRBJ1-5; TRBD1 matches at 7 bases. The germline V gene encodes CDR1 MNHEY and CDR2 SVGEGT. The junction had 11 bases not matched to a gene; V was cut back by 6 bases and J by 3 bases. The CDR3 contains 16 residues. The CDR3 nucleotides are TGTGCCAGCAGCGAGACAGGGTTTGACGACAATCAGCCCCAGCATTTT. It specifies CASSETGFDDNQPQHF.

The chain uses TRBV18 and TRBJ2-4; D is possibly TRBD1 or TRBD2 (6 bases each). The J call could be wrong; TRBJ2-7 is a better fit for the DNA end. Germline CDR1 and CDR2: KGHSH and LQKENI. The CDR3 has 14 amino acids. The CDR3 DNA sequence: TGTGCCAGTAATTGGGGGGCCAGCTCCTACGAGCAGTACTTC. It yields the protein CASNWGASSYEQYF.

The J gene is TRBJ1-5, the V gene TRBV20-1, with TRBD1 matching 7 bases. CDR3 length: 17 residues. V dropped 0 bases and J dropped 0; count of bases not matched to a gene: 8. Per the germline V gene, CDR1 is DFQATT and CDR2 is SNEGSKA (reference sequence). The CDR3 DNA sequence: TGCAGTGCTAGAGATATCGCAGGGGGTTATAGCAATCAGCCCCAGCATTTT. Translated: CSARDIAGGYSNQPQHF.

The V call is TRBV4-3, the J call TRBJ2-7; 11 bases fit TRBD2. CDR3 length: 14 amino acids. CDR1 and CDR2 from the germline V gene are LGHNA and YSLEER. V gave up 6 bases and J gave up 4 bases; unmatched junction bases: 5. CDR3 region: CASSKLAGVYEQYF. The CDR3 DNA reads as TGCGCCAGCAGTAAACTAGCGGGGGTTTACGAGCAGTACTTC.

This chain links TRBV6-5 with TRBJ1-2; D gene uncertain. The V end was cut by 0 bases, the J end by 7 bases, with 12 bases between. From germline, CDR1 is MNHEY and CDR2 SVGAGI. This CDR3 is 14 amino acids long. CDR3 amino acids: CASSYSEGGAGYTF. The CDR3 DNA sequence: TGTGCCAGCAGTTACTCAGAGGGAGGCGCTGGCTACACCTTC.

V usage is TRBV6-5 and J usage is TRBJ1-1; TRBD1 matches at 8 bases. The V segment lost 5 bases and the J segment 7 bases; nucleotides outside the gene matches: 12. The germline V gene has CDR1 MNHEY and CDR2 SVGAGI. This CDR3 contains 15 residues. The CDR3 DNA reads TGTGCCAGCAGTCGCCAATCAGGGGGCCCTGTTGAAGCTTTCTTT. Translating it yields CASSRQSGGPVEAFF.

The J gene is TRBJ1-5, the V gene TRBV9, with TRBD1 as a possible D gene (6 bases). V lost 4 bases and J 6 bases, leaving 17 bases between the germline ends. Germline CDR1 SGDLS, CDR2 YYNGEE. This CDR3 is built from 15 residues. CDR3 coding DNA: TGTGCCAGCAGCACTCAAGCAGGGGAAGGTCAGCCCCAGCATTTT. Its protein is CASSTQAGEGQPQHF.

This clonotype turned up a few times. The CDR3 coding sequence is TGTGCCATCAGTGATATGGTTGGGGGGGCCGCAGAGACCCAGTACTTC. Its translation: CAISDMVGGAAETQYF. The chain employs TRBV10-3 and TRBJ2-5; a possible D gene is TRBD2 (7 bases). V gave up 3 bases and J gave up 4 bases, with 18 bases separating them. The CDR3 covers 16 residues. The germline CDR1 and CDR2 sequences are ENHRY and SYGVKD.

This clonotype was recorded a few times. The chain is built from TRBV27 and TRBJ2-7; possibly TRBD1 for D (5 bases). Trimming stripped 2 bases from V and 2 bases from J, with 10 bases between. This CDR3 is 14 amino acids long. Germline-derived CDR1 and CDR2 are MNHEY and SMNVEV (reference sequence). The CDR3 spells CASSLDDSTYEQYF. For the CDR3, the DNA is TGTGCCAGCAGTTTAGATGACAGCACCTACGAGCAGTACTTC.

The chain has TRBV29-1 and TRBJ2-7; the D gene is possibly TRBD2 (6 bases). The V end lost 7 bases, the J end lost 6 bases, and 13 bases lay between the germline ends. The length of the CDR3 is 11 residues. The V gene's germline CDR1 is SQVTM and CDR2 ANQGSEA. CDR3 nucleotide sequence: TGCAGCGCTCGAGTGGGAGGCGAGCAGTACTTC. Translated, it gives CSARVGGEQYF.

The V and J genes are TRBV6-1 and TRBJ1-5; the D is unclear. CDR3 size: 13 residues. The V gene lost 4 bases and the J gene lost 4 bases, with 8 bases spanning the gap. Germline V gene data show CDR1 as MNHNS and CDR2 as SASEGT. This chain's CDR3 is CASSGAQNQPQHF. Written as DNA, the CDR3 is TGTGCCAGCAGTGGCGCACAGAATCAGCCCCAGCATTTT.

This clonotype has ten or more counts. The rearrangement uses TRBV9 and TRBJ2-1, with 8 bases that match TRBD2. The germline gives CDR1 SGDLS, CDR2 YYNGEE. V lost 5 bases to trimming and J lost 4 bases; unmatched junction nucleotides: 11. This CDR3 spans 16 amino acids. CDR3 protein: CASRDAGGEIYNEQFF. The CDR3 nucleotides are TGTGCCAGCAGAGATGCGGGGGGCGAAATTTACAATGAGCAGTTCTTC.

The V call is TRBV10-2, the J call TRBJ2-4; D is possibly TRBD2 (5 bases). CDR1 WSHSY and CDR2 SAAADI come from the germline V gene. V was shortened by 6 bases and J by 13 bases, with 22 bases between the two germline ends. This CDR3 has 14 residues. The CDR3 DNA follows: TGCGCCAGCAGGAGGGCAGGAGCCGTCTACGGGCAGTACTTC. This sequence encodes CASRRAGAVYGQYF.

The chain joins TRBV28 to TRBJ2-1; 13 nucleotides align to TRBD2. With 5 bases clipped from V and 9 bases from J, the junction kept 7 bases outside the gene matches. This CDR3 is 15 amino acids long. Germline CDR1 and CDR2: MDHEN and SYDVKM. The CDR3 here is CASSVGTSGVSEQFF. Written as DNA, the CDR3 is TGTGCCAGCAGTGTCGGGACTAGCGGGGTTTCTGAGCAGTTCTTC.

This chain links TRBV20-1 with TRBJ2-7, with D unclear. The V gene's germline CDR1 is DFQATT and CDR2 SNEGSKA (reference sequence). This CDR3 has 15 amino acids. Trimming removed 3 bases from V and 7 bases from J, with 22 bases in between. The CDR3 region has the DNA TGCAGTGCTAGCGACGGCAGGCGCTTAGAAGGGGAGCAGTACTTC. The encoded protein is CSASDGRRLEGEQYF.

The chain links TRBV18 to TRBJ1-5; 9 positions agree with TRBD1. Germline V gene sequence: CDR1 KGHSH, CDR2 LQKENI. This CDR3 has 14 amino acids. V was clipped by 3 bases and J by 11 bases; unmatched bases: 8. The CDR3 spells CASSPGQGKPAQHF. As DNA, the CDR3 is TGTGCCAGCTCACCGGGACAGGGTAAGCCGGCCCAGCATTTT.

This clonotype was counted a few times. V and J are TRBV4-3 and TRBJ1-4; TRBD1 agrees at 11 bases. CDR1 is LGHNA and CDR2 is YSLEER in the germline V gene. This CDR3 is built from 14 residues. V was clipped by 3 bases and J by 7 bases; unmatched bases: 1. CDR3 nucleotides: TGCGCCAGCAGCCACGGACAGGGGGCTGAAAAACTGTTTTTT. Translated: CASSHGQGAEKLFF.

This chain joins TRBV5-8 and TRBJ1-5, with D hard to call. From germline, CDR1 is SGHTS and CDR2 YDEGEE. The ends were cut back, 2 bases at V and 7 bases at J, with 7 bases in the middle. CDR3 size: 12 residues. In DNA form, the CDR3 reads TGTGCCAGCAGCTTTCAGACCCAGCCCCAGCATTTT. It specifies CASSFQTQPQHF.

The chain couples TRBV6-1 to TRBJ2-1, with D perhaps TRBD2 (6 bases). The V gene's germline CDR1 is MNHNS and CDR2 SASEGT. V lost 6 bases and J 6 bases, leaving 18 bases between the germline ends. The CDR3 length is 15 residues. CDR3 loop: CASRTPGAGGNEQFF. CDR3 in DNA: TGTGCCAGCAGAACGCCTGGCGCCGGGGGCAATGAGCAGTTCTTC.

As DNA, the CDR3 is TGTGCCAGCAGTTATGGGGGCGGGCAGCCCCAGCATTTT. Protein sequence: CASSYGGGQPQHF. V usage is TRBV6-2 or TRBV6-3 and J usage is TRBJ1-5, with D perhaps TRBD1 (6 bases). CDR1 and CDR2 (germline): MNHEY, SVGEGT. This CDR3 region has 13 residues. V gave up 3 bases and J gave up 7 bases, with 10 bases separating them.